What follows describes a single T cell receptor (beta chain). Which antigen it targets is not known. Within one base of it there is no much larger clone, and no base qualities were kept. In the same sample, other DNA sequences code for this CDR3. From cysteine to phenylalanine, the CDR3 is 14 amino acids long. Of the read, only the CDR3 DNA is kept; its 42 bases are in frame from base 1. CDR1 and CDR2, per the germline V gene, are SGHNT and YENEEA. The germline V and J ends show losses of 3 bases and 2 bases respectively, and no gene match explains 1 base of the junction. The sample originates from a study of shared clonotypes between healthy human individuals (TCRdb year 2020). Background on the whole study: Two women and a few men aged 18 to 49 years were included in the cohort. For each donor, CD4 naive and CD4 memory were each run on three plates, CD8 naive on two plates, and CD8 memory on one plate. To estimate repertoire size and how much clonotype sharing occurs between individuals, the study deeply sequenced the blood TCR repertoires of about five healthy adults. To increase sequencing depth and limit assay-specific biases, different laboratories used diverse techniques to prepare libraries and sequence TCR repertoires. Each donor's leukapheresis produced roughly between about 0.8 and 10 billion PBMCs. The study at large found these results: Sampling was restricted to blood, and TCR repertoires in tissues likely differ from the TCR repertoires found in blood. Based on pairwise subsampling, the degree of clonotype sharing among donors was expected to be affected by sequencing depth. The genetic and exposure-history diversity represented was limited by the small number of donors. Approximately 4.8% of naive CD4, more than 3% of naive CD8, around 2.3% of memory CD4, and 0.35% to 0.4% of memory CD8 clonotypes were shared across a few donors. Clonotypes shared by all four sorted-subset donors showed higher generation probabilities than non-shared clonotypes. Estimated clonotype richness was generally larger for naive than for memory subsets. Incomplete sequencing was indicated by rarefaction of sorted-subset datasets, despite the large sequencing depth.

TCR CDR3 regions were amplified from genomic DNA by multiplex PCR using the deep immunoSEQ assay. For each cell subset, the extracted genomic DNA was distributed evenly across all wells of several immunoSEQ 96-well plates, and each plate served as one replicate. For sorted subsets, roughly 200 ng of genomic DNA, equivalent to 30,000 or so T cell genomes, went into each replicate PCR. The purified libraries were quantified using a Qubit 3.0 fluorometer, sized with a Bioanalyzer 2100, and then quantified again using the KAPA Library Quantification kit. Every immunoSEQ 96-well plate was sequenced on a dedicated single-read 150-cycle Illumina NextSeq 550 flow cell. On the study's bioinformatics: Because only junctional sequences without quality scores were contained in the immunoSEQ output, filtering matching that applied to full-length reads could not be performed. To assign V/J genes and CDR3, sequences were annotated against IMGT germline references using PyIR, a Python wrapper for IgBLAST v1.9. Reads were filtered out if the reads had weak V/J assignments (E-value above 1e-6), no CDR3, stop codons, out-of-frame junctions, or ambiguous translated residues. V3J clonotypes were defined as sequences sharing an identical inferred V gene, J gene, and CDR3 amino acid sequence. To compute the percentage overlap between repertoires, the number of shared unique clonotypes was divided by the size of the smaller repertoire. Repertoire richness was assessed with RTK rarefaction, the Chao1 estimator, and Recon v2.1 estimates of unobserved clonotypes. Generation probabilities for all TCRbeta clonotypes obtained by the gDNA method from a few donors were computed using OLGA. In its TCRdb copy, this immuneACCESS table keeps in-frame sequences only and misses some clones. Where compared with another copy, unresolved V genes explain less than half of these, and the others have no known cause. The V and J calls and clone size are taken from that table; D and trimming were inferred from the DNA. This sample holds 1,400,000 or so clones; around 98.5% were observed only once. The top ten hold approximately 0.4% of the sample.

Donors were healthy HIV-negative adults with no recently reported acute infections or vaccinations. All donors were Caucasian adults living in Nashville, Tennessee, USA. CD4+ T cells were enriched through magnetic negative selection, after which naive cells were positively selected on CD45RA and the remaining negative fraction served as the memory subset. Blood was collected by leukapheresis, and PBMCs were isolated by Ficoll-Histopaque density gradient centrifugation and then cryopreserved in liquid nitrogen vapor phase. Analytical flow cytometry was used to check the purity and quantity of each magnetically sorted T cell population. Genomic DNA was isolated from each sorted fraction and quantified by UV absorbance on a Nanodrop 2000c.

The TCR was taken from a man younger than 45 in good health. The sequencing sample was made of naive CD4+ T cells sorted from blood. The cell subset or site tag for this specimen amounts to: CD45RA+ positively selected. The chain employs TRBV11-3 and TRBJ2-3; 8 bases in the middle match TRBD1. The sequenced DNA: TGTGCCAGCAGCTTGGACAGGGACACAGATACGCAGTATTTT. Its protein product is CASSLDRDTDTQYF.